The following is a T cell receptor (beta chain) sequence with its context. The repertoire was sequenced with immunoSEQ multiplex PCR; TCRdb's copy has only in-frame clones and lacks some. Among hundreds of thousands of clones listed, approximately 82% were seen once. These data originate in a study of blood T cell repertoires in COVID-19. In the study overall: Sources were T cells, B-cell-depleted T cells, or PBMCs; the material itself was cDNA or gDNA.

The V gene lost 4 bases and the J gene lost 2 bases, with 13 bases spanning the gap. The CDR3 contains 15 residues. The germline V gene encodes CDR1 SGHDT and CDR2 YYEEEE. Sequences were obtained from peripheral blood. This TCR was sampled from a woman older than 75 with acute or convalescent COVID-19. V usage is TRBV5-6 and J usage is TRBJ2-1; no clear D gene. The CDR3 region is CASSQNVAAYNEQFF. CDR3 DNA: TGTGCCAGCAGCCAAAATGTCGCAGCCTACAATGAGCAGTTCTTC.